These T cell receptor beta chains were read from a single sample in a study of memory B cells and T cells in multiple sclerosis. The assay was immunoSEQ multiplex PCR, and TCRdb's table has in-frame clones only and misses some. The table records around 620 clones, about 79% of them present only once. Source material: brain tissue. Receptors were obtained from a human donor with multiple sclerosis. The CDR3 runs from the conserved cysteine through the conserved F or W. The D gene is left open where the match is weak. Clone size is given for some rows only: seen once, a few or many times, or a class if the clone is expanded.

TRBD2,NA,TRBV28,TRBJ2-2,TGTGCCAGCAGACGGGGGACTAGCGGGGCTCTGAACACCGGGGAGCTGTTTTTT,CASRRGTSGALNTGELFF
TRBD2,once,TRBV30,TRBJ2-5,TGTGCCGCCCTGGGGGGGGGAGAAGAGACCCAGTACTTC,CAALGGGEETQYF
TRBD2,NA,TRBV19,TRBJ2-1,TGTGCCAGTAGCGGGGGGGCTACCTACAATGAGCAGTTCTTC,CASSGGATYNEQFF
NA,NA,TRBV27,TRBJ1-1,TGTGCCAGCAGTTCGATCGACAGATTCACTGAAGCTTTCTTT,CASSSIDRFTEAFF
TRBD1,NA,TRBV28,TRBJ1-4,TGTGCCAGCAGTTTACCGGACAGGGGGACTAATGAAAAACTGTTTTTT,CASSLPDRGTNEKLFF
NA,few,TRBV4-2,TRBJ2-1,TGTGCCAGCAGCCAAGCCCCGGGGGCCTACAATGAGCAGTTCTTC,CASSQAPGAYNEQFF
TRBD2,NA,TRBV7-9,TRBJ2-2,TGTGCCAGCAGTTCTAGCGGGAGAGCCACCGGGGAGCTGTTTTTT,CASSSSGRATGELFF
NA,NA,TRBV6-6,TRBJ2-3,TGTGCCAGTTCGGTCCTTGAGGGCACAGATACGCAGTATTTT,CASSVLEGTDTQYF
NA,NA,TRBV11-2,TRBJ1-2,TGTGCCAGCAGTTCGGACGGGGTTAACTATGGCTACACCTTC,CASSSDGVNYGYTF
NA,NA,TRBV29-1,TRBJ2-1,TGCAGCGTTGAGGTCAGGGTGGACAATGAGCAGTTCTTC,CSVEVRVDNEQFF
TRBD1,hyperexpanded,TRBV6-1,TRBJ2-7,TGTGCCAGCAACCCCGGGACAGCTTACTCCTACGAGCAGTACTTC,CASNPGTAYSYEQYF
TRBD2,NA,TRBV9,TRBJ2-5,TGTGCCAGCAGCCAATCCTGGGGGGGGGAGACCCAGTACTTC,CASSQSWGGETQYF
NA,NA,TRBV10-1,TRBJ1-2,TGCGCCATCAAGGGAGGGGTAAGTGGCTACACCTTC,CAIKGGVSGYTF
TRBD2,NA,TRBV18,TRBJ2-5,TGTGCCAGCTCACCATTTCCGGGACTAGCGGGAGGCGTAGGATGGGAGACCCAGTACTTC,CASSPFPGLAGGVGWETQYF
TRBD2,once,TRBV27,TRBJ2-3,TGTGCCAGCAGTTTTCATAGGAAAGCGGGGGGGCCTGGAGATACGCAGTATTTT,CASSFHRKAGGPGDTQYF
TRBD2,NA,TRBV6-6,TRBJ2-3,TGTGCCAGCACTAGTGGGGGGGAGGATGGCACAGATACGCAGTATTTT,CASTSGGEDGTDTQYF
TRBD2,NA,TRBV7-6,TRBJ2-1,TGTGCCAGCAGCCACCGAAACTCGGGGGGGGACAATGAGCAGTTCTTC,CASSHRNSGGDNEQFF
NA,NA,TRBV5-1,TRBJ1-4,TGCGCCAGCAGCTTAGCCGGACAGACAACTAATGAAAAACTGTTTTTT,CASSLAGQTTNEKLFF
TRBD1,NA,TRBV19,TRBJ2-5,TGTGCCAGTATGGGCCGATTAGCGACAGGGCGAGAGACCCAGTACTTC,CASMGRLATGRETQYF
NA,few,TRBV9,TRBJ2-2,TGTGCCAGCAGCGTGGCCTACACCGGGGAGCTGTTTTTT,CASSVAYTGELFF
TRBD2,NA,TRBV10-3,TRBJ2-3,TGTGCCATCAGTGAAGCGGGGGGGCGAGATACGCAGTATTTT,CAISEAGGRDTQYF
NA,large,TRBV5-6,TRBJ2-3,TGTGCCAGCAGCTTGTACAGGGGAGGTACGCAGTATTTT,CASSLYRGGTQYF
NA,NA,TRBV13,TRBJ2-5,TGTGCCAGCAGCTTAGGGGACAGCCGGCGAGAGACCCAGTACTTC,CASSLGDSRRETQYF
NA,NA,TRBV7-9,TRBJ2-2,TGTGCCAGCAGCCCACAGGACACCGGGGAGCTGTTTTTT,CASSPQDTGELFF
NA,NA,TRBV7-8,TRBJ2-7,TGTGCCAGCAGCGCCCAGGGGGGCATCGGCACAATCTACGAGCAGTACTTC,CASSAQGGIGTIYEQYF
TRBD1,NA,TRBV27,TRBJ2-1,TGTGCCAGCAGTTTACCGGGACAGGGTTTGAATGAGCAGTTCTTC,CASSLPGQGLNEQFF
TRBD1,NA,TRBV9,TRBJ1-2,TGTGCCAGCAGCGTAGGGGGAACCGGGACAGGCTATGGCTACACCTTC,CASSVGGTGTGYGYTF
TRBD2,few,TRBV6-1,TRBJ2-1,TGTGCCAGCAGTGCGTCGATAGCGGGGGGAAACAATGAGCAGTTCTTC,CASSASIAGGNNEQFF
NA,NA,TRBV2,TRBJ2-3,TGTGCCAGCACCCCAGTAGGAGCTCAAAGCGTGTCTCAGTATTTT,CASTPVGAQSVSQYF